This TCR beta chain emerged from a study of post-analysis software for immune sequencing data. Study observations and caveats: About five TRBV segments (TRBV5-6, TRBV5-1 and TRBV20-1 among them) occurred more frequently in patients than in controls.

Of note for this clonotype: What it recognizes is unknown.

The CDR3 has 13 residues. Per the germline V gene, CDR1 is SNHLY and CDR2 is FYNNEI. Trimming shortened V by 8 bases and J by 0 bases, and 11 bases separated the two germline ends. Libraries were made from TCR beta cDNA, and they carried unique molecular identifiers. TCRdb re-analysed the PCR reads in MiXCR, keeping a single row per CDR3 protein. This table has 600,000 to 750,000 distinct CDR3 sequences, about 60% appearing once. The sequence derives from a girl aged 2 to 10 with multiple sclerosis. Source material: blood. The chain is built from TRBV2 and TRBJ2-7; the D gene is possibly TRBD2 (5 bases). The CDR3 protein is CASWRSDSYEQYF. CDR3 nucleotide sequence: TGTGCCAGCTGGAGGTCAGACTCCTACGAGCAGTACTTC.